This T cell receptor (beta chain) was captured in a study of response to subunit inactivated influenza vaccine. Via MiXCR, TCRdb re-called the RT-PCR reads, giving one row per CDR3 protein. The table lists 150,000 to 200,000 distinct CDR3 sequences, about 10% of them singletons. Study observations and caveats: After each seasonal influenza vaccination, few new T cells are recruited, the authors suggested.

Trimming shortened V by 5 bases and J by 5 bases, and 17 bases separated the two germline ends. CDR1 LGHDT and CDR2 YNNKEL come from the germline V gene (reference sequence). The CDR3 has 15 amino acids. Notes on this clonotype: Its target is unknown.

The chain couples TRBV3-1 to TRBJ2-3, with D tentatively TRBD1 or TRBD2 (8 bases each). The origin of this receptor is a man aged 45 to 65 who received an inactivated influenza vaccine. Here the sequenced sample was non-naive T cells sorted from PBMCs, taken on the day of vaccination. CDR3 sequence reads: CASSFGQGLGDTQYF. As DNA, the CDR3 is TGTGCCAGCAGCTTCGGACAGGGACTAGGAGATACGCAGTATTTT.